This entry is about one TCR beta chain. No antigen is known for it. The CDR3 runs to 16 residues. Trimming took 3 bases from V and 5 from J; bases not matched to a gene: 9. CDR1 and CDR2 (germline): MNHEY, SMNVEV (reference sequence). This sample is drawn from a study of cytomegalovirus exposure and HLA in healthy donors. Study overall: Per a later analysis, the 666 first-cohort and fewer than 150 validation repertoires shared one platform. General observations from the study: A few chains tied to CMV proved CMV antigen-specific in vitro. According to reports, the classifier identified cytomegalovirus status with high specificity and sensitivity. TCR sequences were mostly rare, though some public TCRs occurred in many donors.

The data were produced by immunoSEQ multiplex PCR, yet TCRdb's version contains in-frame clones alone and is incomplete. The table shows around 250,000 clones, with around 90% occurring only once. The sample consisted of PBMCs. The chain uses TRBV27 and TRBJ2-3, with TRBD2 matching over 9 bases. This TCR was sampled from a woman aged 18-35 years in good health and CMV-seronegative. CDR3 amino acids: CASSFSAGGSQDTQYF. CDR3 coding DNA: TGTGCCAGCAGTTTCTCGGCGGGGGGGTCCCAAGATACGCAGTATTTT.